A selection of T cell receptor beta chains follows, all from one sample in a study of OX40 agonist ivuxolimab in advanced cancers. This table comes from immunoSEQ multiplex PCR, and its TCRdb copy is limited to in-frame clones, with some not included. The table shows about 77,000 clones, with 85% occurring only once. Sequenced here: CD4+ or CD8+ T cells sorted from blood, sampled in a trial of the OX40 agonist ivuxolimab. The receptors shown here come from an adult with an advanced solid tumor such as melanoma, head and neck, liver or kidney cancer. Each CDR3 is given with its conserved first and last residue. Each record gives: J gene, CDR3 length, D gene, clone size, V gene, CDR3 protein, CDR3 DNA. A D gene is named only where the DNA matches it firmly. Not every row has a clone size; where given, it reads once, few, many or a size class.

j_call: TRBJ1-5; cdr3_length: 15; d_call: TRBD1; clone_size: -; v_call: TRBV6-1; cdr3_aa: CASRGFRGDNQPQHF; cdr3_nt: TGTGCCAGCAGGGGCTTCAGGGGGGACAATCAGCCCCAGCATTTT
j_call: TRBJ2-3; cdr3_length: 14; d_call: TRBD1; clone_size: -; v_call: TRBV5-1; cdr3_aa: CASSWQDRADTQYF; cdr3_nt: TGCGCCAGCAGCTGGCAGGACAGGGCAGATACGCAGTATTTT
j_call: TRBJ1-5; cdr3_length: 13; d_call: TRBD1; clone_size: -; v_call: TRBV6-5; cdr3_aa: CASWTGQGGPQHF; cdr3_nt: TGTGCCAGCTGGACAGGGCAAGGGGGACCCCAGCATTTT
j_call: TRBJ1-4; cdr3_length: 13; d_call: -; clone_size: -; v_call: TRBV30; cdr3_aa: CAWSVSGSEKLFF; cdr3_nt: TGTGCCTGGAGTGTATCCGGGAGTGAAAAACTGTTTTTT
j_call: TRBJ2-7; cdr3_length: 17; d_call: TRBD2; clone_size: -; v_call: TRBV27; cdr3_aa: CASSLYSWRGDSYEQYF; cdr3_nt: TGTGCCAGCAGTTTATATTCGTGGCGGGGGGACTCCTACGAGCAGTACTTC
j_call: TRBJ2-6; cdr3_length: 18; d_call: TRBD1; clone_size: few; v_call: TRBV25-1; cdr3_aa: CAAAVGTAPISGANVLTF; cdr3_nt: TGTGCCGCAGCCGTGGGGACAGCTCCAATCTCTGGGGCCAACGTCCTGACTTTC
j_call: TRBJ2-2; cdr3_length: 16; d_call: TRBD2; clone_size: -; v_call: TRBV7-3; cdr3_aa: CASSSSSGANTGELFF; cdr3_nt: TGTGCCAGCAGCTCCTCTAGCGGGGCGAACACCGGGGAGCTGTTTTTT
j_call: TRBJ1-5; cdr3_length: 16; d_call: -; clone_size: -; v_call: TRBV19; cdr3_aa: CASSIAGLSISQPQHF; cdr3_nt: TGTGCCAGTAGTATAGCGGGCCTAAGTATAAGTCAGCCCCAGCATTTT
j_call: TRBJ1-1; cdr3_length: 15; d_call: -; clone_size: -; v_call: TRBV7-8; cdr3_aa: CASSLVWGGGTEAFF; cdr3_nt: TGTGCCAGCAGCTTAGTCTGGGGGGGAGGGACTGAAGCTTTCTTT
j_call: TRBJ2-1; cdr3_length: 14; d_call: -; clone_size: -; v_call: TRBV4-3; cdr3_aa: CASSQEPYGNEQFF; cdr3_nt: TGCGCCAGCAGCCAGGAGCCGTACGGCAATGAGCAGTTCTTC
j_call: TRBJ2-3; cdr3_length: 13; d_call: -; clone_size: -; v_call: TRBV7-2; cdr3_aa: CASSLTATDTQYF; cdr3_nt: TGTGCCAGCAGCTTAACAGCGACAGATACGCAGTATTTT
j_call: TRBJ2-2; cdr3_length: 13; d_call: -; clone_size: -; v_call: TRBV5-1; cdr3_aa: CASRAGDTGELFF; cdr3_nt: TGCGCCAGCAGGGCAGGGGACACCGGGGAGCTGTTTTTT
j_call: TRBJ2-5; cdr3_length: 13; d_call: -; clone_size: -; v_call: TRBV15; cdr3_aa: CATSRSPQETQYF; cdr3_nt: TGTGCCACCAGCAGGTCCCCACAAGAGACCCAGTACTTC
j_call: TRBJ1-4; cdr3_length: 14; d_call: -; clone_size: -; v_call: TRBV5-1; cdr3_aa: CASRLEATNEKLFF; cdr3_nt: TGCGCCAGCAGGCTGGAGGCAACTAATGAAAAACTGTTTTTT
j_call: TRBJ1-2; cdr3_length: 13; d_call: TRBD1; clone_size: -; v_call: TRBV19; cdr3_aa: CASSIGQGVGYTF; cdr3_nt: TGTGCCAGTAGTATTGGTCAGGGGGTCGGCTACACCTTC
j_call: TRBJ2-1; cdr3_length: 12; d_call: -; clone_size: -; v_call: TRBV5-1; cdr3_aa: CASSLGGTEQFF; cdr3_nt: TGCGCCAGCAGCTTGGGGGGAACTGAGCAGTTCTTC
j_call: TRBJ2-3; cdr3_length: 15; d_call: TRBD2; clone_size: -; v_call: TRBV10-3; cdr3_aa: CASRGGALGTDTQYF; cdr3_nt: TGTGCCTCACGCGGGGGGGCACTCGGCACAGATACGCAGTATTTT
j_call: TRBJ2-7; cdr3_length: 10; d_call: -; clone_size: -; v_call: TRBV7-3; cdr3_aa: CAARLYEQYF; cdr3_nt: TGTGCCGCCCGACTTTACGAGCAGTACTTC
j_call: TRBJ2-3; cdr3_length: 16; d_call: -; clone_size: once; v_call: TRBV4-3; cdr3_aa: CASSQGTGFRTDTQYF; cdr3_nt: TGCGCCAGCAGCCAAGGAACAGGGTTTCGGACAGATACGCAGTATTTT
j_call: TRBJ1-5; cdr3_length: 13; d_call: -; clone_size: once; v_call: TRBV6-5; cdr3_aa: CASSPWFNQPQHF; cdr3_nt: TGTGCCAGTTCCCCTTGGTTTAATCAGCCCCAGCATTTT
j_call: TRBJ1-4; cdr3_length: 14; d_call: -; clone_size: once; v_call: TRBV6-5; cdr3_aa: CASSGAATNEKLFF; cdr3_nt: TGTGCCAGCAGTGGAGCGGCAACTAATGAAAAACTGTTTTTT
j_call: TRBJ2-7; cdr3_length: 14; d_call: -; clone_size: -; v_call: TRBV11-2; cdr3_aa: CASSLDSVFYEQYF; cdr3_nt: TGTGCCAGCAGCTTAGATAGTGTGTTCTACGAGCAGTACTTC
j_call: TRBJ1-4; cdr3_length: 15; d_call: -; clone_size: -; v_call: TRBV5-1; cdr3_aa: CASSFTGFTNEKLFF; cdr3_nt: TGCGCCAGCAGCTTTACAGGGTTTACTAATGAAAAACTGTTTTTT
j_call: TRBJ2-7; cdr3_length: 15; d_call: TRBD2; clone_size: -; v_call: TRBV4-3; cdr3_aa: CASSQEAGPSYEQYF; cdr3_nt: TGCGCCAGCAGCCAAGAAGCGGGGCCCTCCTACGAGCAGTACTTC
j_call: TRBJ2-1; cdr3_length: 14; d_call: -; clone_size: -; v_call: TRBV9; cdr3_aa: CASSVVGGANEQFF; cdr3_nt: TGTGCCAGCAGCGTAGTGGGCGGGGCGAATGAGCAGTTCTTC
j_call: TRBJ2-5; cdr3_length: 15; d_call: -; clone_size: -; v_call: TRBV10-3; cdr3_aa: CASQEKTPYQETQYF; cdr3_nt: TGTGCCAGCCAAGAGAAAACCCCATACCAAGAGACCCAGTACTTC
j_call: TRBJ2-7; cdr3_length: 14; d_call: -; clone_size: -; v_call: TRBV7-6; cdr3_aa: CASSLRRKTYEQYF; cdr3_nt: TGTGCCAGCAGCTTAAGGCGGAAAACCTACGAGCAGTACTTC
j_call: TRBJ2-3; cdr3_length: 14; d_call: -; clone_size: -; v_call: TRBV7-2; cdr3_aa: CASATEGETDTQYF; cdr3_nt: TGTGCCAGCGCTACAGAGGGTGAGACAGATACGCAGTATTTT
j_call: TRBJ2-1; cdr3_length: 13; d_call: -; clone_size: -; v_call: TRBV27; cdr3_aa: CASRPSGYNEQFF; cdr3_nt: TGTGCCAGCCGCCCATCCGGGTACAATGAGCAGTTCTTC
j_call: TRBJ2-2; cdr3_length: 16; d_call: TRBD2; clone_size: few; v_call: TRBV13; cdr3_aa: CASSLTRAGGTGELFF; cdr3_nt: TGTGCCAGCAGCCTAACCCGGGCGGGGGGCACCGGGGAGCTGTTTTTT
j_call: TRBJ1-5; cdr3_length: 19; d_call: -; clone_size: -; v_call: TRBV6-1; cdr3_aa: CASSDGIKALRLGNQPQHF; cdr3_nt: TGTGCCAGCAGTGATGGCATCAAGGCCCTTCGTTTGGGCAATCAGCCCCAGCATTTT
j_call: TRBJ2-1; cdr3_length: 15; d_call: TRBD1; clone_size: -; v_call: TRBV5-4; cdr3_aa: CASSSGQGSVNEQFF; cdr3_nt: TGTGCCAGCAGCTCGGGACAGGGCAGCGTCAATGAGCAGTTCTTC
j_call: TRBJ1-2; cdr3_length: 14; d_call: -; clone_size: -; v_call: TRBV5-6; cdr3_aa: CASSLHRSNYGYTF; cdr3_nt: TGTGCCAGCAGCTTGCACAGATCCAACTATGGCTACACCTTC
j_call: TRBJ1-6; cdr3_length: 12; d_call: TRBD1; clone_size: few; v_call: TRBV7-2; cdr3_aa: CASSQDRAPLHF; cdr3_nt: TGTGCCAGCAGCCAAGACAGGGCACCCCTCCACTTT
j_call: TRBJ2-5; cdr3_length: 15; d_call: -; clone_size: once; v_call: TRBV18; cdr3_aa: CASSPWKGPGETQYF; cdr3_nt: TGTGCCAGCTCACCATGGAAAGGGCCCGGGGAGACCCAGTACTTC
j_call: TRBJ2-1; cdr3_length: 17; d_call: TRBD2; clone_size: -; v_call: TRBV7-2; cdr3_aa: CASSLGRLAGTYNEQFF; cdr3_nt: TGTGCCAGCAGCTTAGGACGACTAGCGGGGACATACAATGAGCAGTTCTTC
j_call: TRBJ2-1; cdr3_length: 15; d_call: TRBD2; clone_size: -; v_call: TRBV2; cdr3_aa: CASSDSGGHYNEQFF; cdr3_nt: TGTGCCAGCAGTGATAGCGGGGGTCACTACAATGAGCAGTTCTTC
j_call: TRBJ1-4; cdr3_length: 14; d_call: TRBD1; clone_size: -; v_call: TRBV19; cdr3_aa: CASSTRQGNEKLFF; cdr3_nt: TGTGCCAGTAGTACCCGACAGGGGAACGAAAAACTGTTTTTT
j_call: TRBJ2-2; cdr3_length: 16; d_call: -; clone_size: -; v_call: TRBV5-6; cdr3_aa: CASSLTRHLSTGELFF; cdr3_nt: TGTGCCAGCAGCTTGACGCGCCACCTATCCACCGGGGAGCTGTTTTTT
j_call: TRBJ2-6; cdr3_length: 17; d_call: -; clone_size: -; v_call: TRBV29-1; cdr3_aa: CSDQRSPPPSGANVLTF; cdr3_nt: TGCAGCGACCAGCGGTCGCCTCCTCCATCTGGGGCCAACGTCCTGACTTTC
j_call: TRBJ1-5; cdr3_length: 17; d_call: TRBD1; clone_size: -; v_call: TRBV7-2; cdr3_aa: CASSPGTGTGGNQPQHF; cdr3_nt: TGTGCCAGCAGCCCGGGGACAGGGACGGGTGGCAATCAGCCCCAGCATTTT
j_call: TRBJ1-2; cdr3_length: 14; d_call: -; clone_size: -; v_call: TRBV6-7; cdr3_aa: CANPRRKGYLGYTF; cdr3_nt: TGTGCCAACCCCCGCCGGAAGGGGTATCTTGGCTACACCTTC
j_call: TRBJ1-5; cdr3_length: 16; d_call: TRBD1; clone_size: -; v_call: TRBV5-1; cdr3_aa: CASSLAPGQGNQPQHF; cdr3_nt: TGCGCCAGCAGCTTGGCGCCGGGACAGGGGAATCAGCCCCAGCATTTT
j_call: TRBJ2-7; cdr3_length: 14; d_call: -; clone_size: -; v_call: TRBV19; cdr3_aa: CASSMTDGNYEQYF; cdr3_nt: TGTGCCAGTAGTATGACGGACGGAAACTACGAGCAGTACTTC
j_call: TRBJ2-2; cdr3_length: 15; d_call: TRBD1; clone_size: -; v_call: TRBV7-7; cdr3_aa: CASSLGDRGSGELFF; cdr3_nt: TGTGCTAGCAGCCTAGGGGACAGGGGCTCCGGGGAGCTGTTTTTT
j_call: TRBJ2-1; cdr3_length: 15; d_call: -; clone_size: -; v_call: TRBV6-5; cdr3_aa: CASSYARFSSNEQFF; cdr3_nt: TGTGCCAGCAGTTACGCGAGGTTTAGCTCCAATGAGCAGTTCTTC
j_call: TRBJ2-2; cdr3_length: 15; d_call: -; clone_size: once; v_call: TRBV30; cdr3_aa: CAWGGAAGPTGELFF; cdr3_nt: TGTGCCTGGGGGGGGGCGGCAGGTCCCACCGGGGAGCTGTTTTTT
j_call: TRBJ2-1; cdr3_length: 17; d_call: TRBD2; clone_size: -; v_call: TRBV7-2; cdr3_aa: CASSLSGGGAGKGEQFF; cdr3_nt: TGTGCCAGCAGCTTATCGGGCGGGGGGGCCGGAAAGGGTGAGCAGTTCTTC
j_call: TRBJ2-7; cdr3_length: 13; d_call: -; clone_size: -; v_call: TRBV11-2; cdr3_aa: CASSLEGFGEQYF; cdr3_nt: TGTGCCAGCAGCTTAGAAGGGTTCGGCGAGCAGTACTTC
j_call: TRBJ2-2; cdr3_length: 15; d_call: -; clone_size: -; v_call: TRBV27; cdr3_aa: CASSFGRGDTGELFF; cdr3_nt: TGTGCCAGCAGTTTCGGCAGGGGGGACACCGGGGAGCTGTTTTTT
j_call: TRBJ1-4; cdr3_length: 15; d_call: TRBD1; clone_size: -; v_call: TRBV6-1; cdr3_aa: CASSFGTGHGEKLFF; cdr3_nt: TGTGCCAGCAGCTTCGGGACAGGGCACGGTGAAAAACTGTTTTTT
j_call: TRBJ2-1; cdr3_length: 10; d_call: -; clone_size: -; v_call: TRBV6-6; cdr3_aa: CASGVREQFF; cdr3_nt: TGTGCCAGCGGGGTACGCGAGCAGTTCTTC
j_call: TRBJ2-7; cdr3_length: 10; d_call: -; clone_size: -; v_call: TRBV10-1; cdr3_aa: CASRASEQYF; cdr3_nt: TGCGCCAGCCGGGCGTCCGAGCAGTACTTC
j_call: TRBJ1-5; cdr3_length: 14; d_call: TRBD1; clone_size: -; v_call: TRBV27; cdr3_aa: CASRPGQGYQPQHF; cdr3_nt: TGTGCCAGCAGGCCGGGACAGGGGTATCAGCCCCAGCATTTT
j_call: TRBJ2-1; cdr3_length: 12; d_call: -; clone_size: -; v_call: TRBV27; cdr3_aa: CASSRRRDEQFF; cdr3_nt: TGTGCCAGCAGTCGCCGGAGGGATGAGCAGTTCTTC
j_call: TRBJ1-5; cdr3_length: 14; d_call: TRBD1; clone_size: -; v_call: TRBV2; cdr3_aa: CASSWTGGNQPQHF; cdr3_nt: TGTGCCAGCAGTTGGACAGGGGGCAATCAGCCCCAGCATTTT